Sequencing of this T cell receptor beta chain was carried out in a study of shared clonotypes between healthy human individuals. Study-wide points: Some clonotypes were shared by all four sorted-subset donors, while others were not shared. The non-shared ones had lower generation probabilities than the shared ones. Represented genetic and exposure-history diversity was restricted by having few donors. What rarefaction showed was incomplete sorted-subset sequencing despite large depth.

The healthy adult donors were HIV-negative and reported no recent acute infections or vaccinations. The table came from immunoSEQ multiplex PCR; TCRdb's copy has only in-frame clones and leaves some out. The repertoire holds approximately 980,000 clones, with more than 75% as singletons. Turning to this clone: The antigen remains unidentified.

The CDR3 has 14 amino acids. Germline values: CDR1 LNHNV, CDR2 YYDKDF (reference sequence). V was pared by 5 bases and J by 9 bases, with 17 bases between. This TCR was recovered from a man in his late teens or twenties in good health. V usage is TRBV15 and J usage is TRBJ2-1; D is possibly TRBD2 (6 bases). Sequencing was performed on memory CD4+ T cells sorted from blood. The subset denotes: CD45RA-negative fraction. The CDR3 reads CATSGEKGGTEQFF. The CDR3 region has the DNA TGTGCCACCAGCGGCGAAAAGGGCGGGACTGAGCAGTTCTTC.